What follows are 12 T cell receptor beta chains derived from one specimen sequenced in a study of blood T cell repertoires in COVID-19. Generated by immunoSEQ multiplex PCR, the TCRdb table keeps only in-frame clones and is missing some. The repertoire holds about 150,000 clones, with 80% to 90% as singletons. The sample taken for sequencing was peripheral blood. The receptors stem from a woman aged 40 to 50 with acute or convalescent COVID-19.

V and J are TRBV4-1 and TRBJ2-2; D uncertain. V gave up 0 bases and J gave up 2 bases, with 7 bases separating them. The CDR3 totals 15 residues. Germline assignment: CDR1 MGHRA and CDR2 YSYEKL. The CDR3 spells CASSQEHSNTGELFF. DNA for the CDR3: TGCGCCAGCAGCCAAGAACACAGCAACACCGGGGAGCTGTTTTTT.

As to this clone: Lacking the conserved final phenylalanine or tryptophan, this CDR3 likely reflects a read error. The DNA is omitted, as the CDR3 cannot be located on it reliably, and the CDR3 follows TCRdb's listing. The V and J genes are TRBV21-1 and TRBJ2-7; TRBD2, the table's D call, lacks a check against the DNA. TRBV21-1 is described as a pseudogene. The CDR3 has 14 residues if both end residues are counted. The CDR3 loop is CASSKVGLAGVWEY.

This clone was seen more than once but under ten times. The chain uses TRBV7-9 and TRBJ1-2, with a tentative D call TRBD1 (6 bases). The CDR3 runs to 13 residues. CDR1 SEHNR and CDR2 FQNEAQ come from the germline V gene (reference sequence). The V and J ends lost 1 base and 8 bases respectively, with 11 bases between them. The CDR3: CASSLGQGPGYTF. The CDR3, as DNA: TGTGCCAGCAGCTTAGGCCAGGGGCCCGGCTACACCTTC.

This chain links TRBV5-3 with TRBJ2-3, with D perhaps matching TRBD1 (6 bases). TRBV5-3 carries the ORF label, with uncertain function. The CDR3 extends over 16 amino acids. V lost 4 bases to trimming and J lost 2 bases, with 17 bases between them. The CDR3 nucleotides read TGTGCCAGAAGCACCGGGACACACGCCTACACAGATACGCAGTATTTT. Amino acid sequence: CARSTGTHAYTDTQYF.

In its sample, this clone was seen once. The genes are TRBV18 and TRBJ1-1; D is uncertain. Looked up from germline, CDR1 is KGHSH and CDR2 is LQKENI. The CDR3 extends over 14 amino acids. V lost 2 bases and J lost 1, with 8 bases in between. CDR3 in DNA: TGTGCCAGCTCACCAATGTCAGGGAACACTGAAGCTTTCTTT. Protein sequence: CASSPMSGNTEAFF.

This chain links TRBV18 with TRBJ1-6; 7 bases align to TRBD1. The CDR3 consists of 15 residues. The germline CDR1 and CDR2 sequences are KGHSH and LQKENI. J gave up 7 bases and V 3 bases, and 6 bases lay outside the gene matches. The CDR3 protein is CASSPAGTVNSPLHF. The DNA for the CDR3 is TGTGCCAGCTCACCGGCCGGGACAGTGAATTCACCCCTCCACTTT.

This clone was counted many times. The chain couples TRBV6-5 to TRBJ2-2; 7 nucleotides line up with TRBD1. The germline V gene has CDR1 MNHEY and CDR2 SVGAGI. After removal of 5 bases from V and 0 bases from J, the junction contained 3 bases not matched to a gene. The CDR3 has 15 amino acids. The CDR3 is CASSQDRTNTGELFF. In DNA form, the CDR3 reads TGTGCCAGCAGTCAGGACAGGACGAACACCGGGGAGCTGTTTTTT.

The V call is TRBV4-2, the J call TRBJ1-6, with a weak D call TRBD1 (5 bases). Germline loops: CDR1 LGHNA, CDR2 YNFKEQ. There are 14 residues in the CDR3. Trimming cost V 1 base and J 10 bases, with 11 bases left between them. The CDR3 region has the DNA TGTGCCAGCAGCCAAGCACAGGACGCATCACCCCTCCACTTT. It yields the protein CASSQAQDASPLHF.

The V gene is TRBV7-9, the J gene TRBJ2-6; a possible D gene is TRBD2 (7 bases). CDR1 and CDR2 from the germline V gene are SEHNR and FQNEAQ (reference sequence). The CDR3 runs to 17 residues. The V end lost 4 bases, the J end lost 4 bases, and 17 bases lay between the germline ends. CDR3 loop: CASSYSGGRSGANVLTF. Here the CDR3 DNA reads TGTGCCAGCAGCTACTCCGGGGGGCGCAGCGGGGCCAACGTCCTGACTTTC.

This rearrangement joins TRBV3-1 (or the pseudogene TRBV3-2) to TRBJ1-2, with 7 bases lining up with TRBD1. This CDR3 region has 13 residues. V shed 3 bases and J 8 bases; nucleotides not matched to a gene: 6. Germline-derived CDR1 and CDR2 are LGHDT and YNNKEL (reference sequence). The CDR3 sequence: CASSQGTAYGYTF. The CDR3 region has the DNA TGTGCCAGCAGCCAGGGGACAGCCTACGGCTACACCTTC.

In nucleotides, the CDR3 is TGTGCCAGCAGTCCACCGGGACAGGGGTGGGAAAAACTGTTTTTT. Translation gives CASSPPGQGWEKLFF. The chain employs TRBV28 and TRBJ1-4, with 10 nucleotides matching TRBD1. This CDR3 spans 15 amino acids. The germline gives CDR1 MDHEN, CDR2 SYDVKM. With 5 bases clipped from V and 8 bases from J, the junction kept 8 bases outside the gene matches.

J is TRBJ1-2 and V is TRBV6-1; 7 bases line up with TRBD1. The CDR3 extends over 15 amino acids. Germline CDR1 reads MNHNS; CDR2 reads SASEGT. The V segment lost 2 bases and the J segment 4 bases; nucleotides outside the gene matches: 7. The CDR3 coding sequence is TGTGCCAGCAGTGAACCCCCCGCAGGGGGCTATGGCTACACCTTC. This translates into CASSEPPAGGYGYTF.